Included here is one TCR beta chain sequence, with context. This entry belongs to a study of shared clonotypes between healthy human individuals. Only in-frame clones appear in the TCRdb table, and some are missing; sequencing was by immunoSEQ multiplex PCR. Here the sample spans hundreds of thousands of clones, approximately 96% being singletons. Naive CD8 isolation took CD45RO-negative cells positively selected for CCR7 and excluded terminally differentiated effector memory CD45RA+ cells. The donors were all Caucasian adults (living in Nashville, Tennessee). Trimming stripped 1 base from V and 1 base from J, with 8 bases between. In germline, CDR1 is SGHRS, CDR2 YFSETQ. The CDR3 is 14 residues long.

The sequencing input was naive CD8+ T cells sorted from blood. The chain uses TRBV5-1 and TRBJ1-1; D gene uncertain. The receptor's source is a woman aged 25 to 39 in good health. The CDR3 spells CASSLLSENTEAFF. The CDR3 DNA sequence: TGCGCCAGCAGCTTGCTCAGTGAGAACACTGAAGCTTTCTTT. Filled out from reference TRBV5-1 and TRBJ1-1, the complete variable domain reads KAGVTQTPRYLIKTRGQQVTLSCSPISGHRSVSWYQQTPGQGLQFLFEYFSETQRNKGNFPGRFSGRQFSNSRSEMNVSTLELGDSALYLCASSLLSENTEAFFGQGTRLTVV.